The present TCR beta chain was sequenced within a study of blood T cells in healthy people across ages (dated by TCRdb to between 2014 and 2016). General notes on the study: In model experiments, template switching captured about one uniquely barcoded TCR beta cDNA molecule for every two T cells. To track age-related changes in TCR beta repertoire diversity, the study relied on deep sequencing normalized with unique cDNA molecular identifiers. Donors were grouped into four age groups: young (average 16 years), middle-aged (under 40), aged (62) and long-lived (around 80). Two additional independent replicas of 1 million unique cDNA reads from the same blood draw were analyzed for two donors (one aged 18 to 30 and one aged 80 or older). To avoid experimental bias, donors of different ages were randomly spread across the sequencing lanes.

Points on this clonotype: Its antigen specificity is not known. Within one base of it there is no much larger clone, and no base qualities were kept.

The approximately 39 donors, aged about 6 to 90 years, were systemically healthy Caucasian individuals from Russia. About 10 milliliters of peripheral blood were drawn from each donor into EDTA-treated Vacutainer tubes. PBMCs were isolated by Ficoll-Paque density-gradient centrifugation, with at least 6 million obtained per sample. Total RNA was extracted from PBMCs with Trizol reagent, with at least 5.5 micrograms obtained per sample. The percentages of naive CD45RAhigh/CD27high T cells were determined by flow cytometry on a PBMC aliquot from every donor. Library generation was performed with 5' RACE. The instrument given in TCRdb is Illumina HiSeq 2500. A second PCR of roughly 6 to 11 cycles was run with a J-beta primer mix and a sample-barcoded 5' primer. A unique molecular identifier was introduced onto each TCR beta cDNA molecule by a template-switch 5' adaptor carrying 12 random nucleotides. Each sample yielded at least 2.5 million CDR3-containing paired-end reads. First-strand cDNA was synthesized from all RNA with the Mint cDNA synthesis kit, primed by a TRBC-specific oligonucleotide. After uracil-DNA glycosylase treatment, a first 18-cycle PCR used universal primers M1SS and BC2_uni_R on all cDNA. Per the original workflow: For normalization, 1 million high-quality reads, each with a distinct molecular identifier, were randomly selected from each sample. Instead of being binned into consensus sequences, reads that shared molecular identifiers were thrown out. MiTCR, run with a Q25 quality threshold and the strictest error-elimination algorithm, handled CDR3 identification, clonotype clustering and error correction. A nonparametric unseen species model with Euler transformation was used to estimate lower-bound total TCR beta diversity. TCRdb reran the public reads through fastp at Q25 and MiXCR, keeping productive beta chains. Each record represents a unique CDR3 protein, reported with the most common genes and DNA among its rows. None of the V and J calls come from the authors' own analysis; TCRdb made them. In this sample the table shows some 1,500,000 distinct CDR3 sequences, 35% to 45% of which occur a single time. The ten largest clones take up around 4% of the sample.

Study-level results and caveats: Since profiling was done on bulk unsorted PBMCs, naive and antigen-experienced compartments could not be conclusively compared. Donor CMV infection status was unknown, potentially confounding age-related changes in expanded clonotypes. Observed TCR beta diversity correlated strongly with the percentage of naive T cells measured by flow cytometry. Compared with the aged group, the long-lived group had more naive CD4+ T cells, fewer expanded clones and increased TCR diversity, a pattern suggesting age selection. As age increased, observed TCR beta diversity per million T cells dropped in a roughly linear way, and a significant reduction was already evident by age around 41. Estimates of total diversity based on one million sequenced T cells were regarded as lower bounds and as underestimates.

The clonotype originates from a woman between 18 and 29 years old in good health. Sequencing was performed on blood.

CDR3 region: CASSVHTLYEQYF. The DNA reads TGTGCCAGCAGTGTCCACACCCTCTACGAGCAGTACTTC. The V gene is TRBV6-1 and the J gene is TRBJ2-7, with the identity of the D gene unclear. V loses 4 bases, J loses 3 bases, and the germline ends lie 10 bases apart. The cysteine opens and the phenylalanine closes a CDR3 of 13 amino acids. Only the CDR3 DNA is retained, 39 bases long and in frame from the first base. CDR1 and CDR2, looked up from the germline V gene, are MNHNS and SASEGT.